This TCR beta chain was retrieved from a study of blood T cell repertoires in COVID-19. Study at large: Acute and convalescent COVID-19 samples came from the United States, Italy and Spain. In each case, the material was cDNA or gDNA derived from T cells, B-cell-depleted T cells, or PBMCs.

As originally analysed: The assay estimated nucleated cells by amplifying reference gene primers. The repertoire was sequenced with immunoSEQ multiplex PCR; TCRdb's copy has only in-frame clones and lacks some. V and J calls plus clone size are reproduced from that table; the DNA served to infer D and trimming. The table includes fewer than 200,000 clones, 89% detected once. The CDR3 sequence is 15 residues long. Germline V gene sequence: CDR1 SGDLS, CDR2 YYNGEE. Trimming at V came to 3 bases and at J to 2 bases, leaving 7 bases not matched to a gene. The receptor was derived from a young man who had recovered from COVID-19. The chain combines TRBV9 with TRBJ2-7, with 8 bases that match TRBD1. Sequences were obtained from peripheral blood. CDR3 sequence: CASSGKDRDPYEQYF. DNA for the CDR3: TGTGCCAGCAGCGGAAAGGACAGGGATCCCTACGAGCAGTACTTC.